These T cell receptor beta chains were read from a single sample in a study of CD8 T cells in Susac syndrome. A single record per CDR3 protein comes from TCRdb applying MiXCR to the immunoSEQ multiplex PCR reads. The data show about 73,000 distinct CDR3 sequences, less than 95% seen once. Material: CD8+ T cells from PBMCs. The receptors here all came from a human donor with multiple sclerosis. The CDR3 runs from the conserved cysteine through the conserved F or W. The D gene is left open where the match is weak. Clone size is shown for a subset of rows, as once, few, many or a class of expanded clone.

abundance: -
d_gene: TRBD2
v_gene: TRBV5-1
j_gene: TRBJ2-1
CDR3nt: TGCGCCAGCAGCTTGGTGGGGGCTAGCGGGGGTAATGAGCAGTTCTTC
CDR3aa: CASSLVGASGGNEQFF

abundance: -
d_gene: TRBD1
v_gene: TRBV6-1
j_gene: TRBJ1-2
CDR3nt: TGTGCCAGCAGGGGGATTGGGACAGAGCCTAACTATGGCTACACCTTC
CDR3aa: CASRGIGTEPNYGYTF

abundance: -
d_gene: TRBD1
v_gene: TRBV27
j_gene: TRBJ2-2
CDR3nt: TGTGCCAGCAGTTTCTCGACCGAGGGGACAGAGAACACCGGGGAGCTGTTTTTT
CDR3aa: CASSFSTEGTENTGELFF

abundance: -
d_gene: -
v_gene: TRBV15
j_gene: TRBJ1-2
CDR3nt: TGTGCCACCAGCAGAGAAGGTGGCAGGGCTAACTATGGCTACACCTTC
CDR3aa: CATSREGGRANYGYTF

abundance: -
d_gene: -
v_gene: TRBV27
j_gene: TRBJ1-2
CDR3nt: TGTGCCAGCAGTTTGGTGGCAGAAGAACTCTATGGCTACACCTTC
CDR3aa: CASSLVAEELYGYTF

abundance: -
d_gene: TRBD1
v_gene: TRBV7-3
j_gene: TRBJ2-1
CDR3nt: TGTGCCAGCAGCGTACGACCGGGACAGGGATCAAGTGAGCAGTTCTTC
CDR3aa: CASSVRPGQGSSEQFF

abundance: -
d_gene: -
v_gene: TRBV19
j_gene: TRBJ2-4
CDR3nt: TGTGCCAGTAGTATCGACAGCCCCAAAAACATTCAGTACTTC
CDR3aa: CASSIDSPKNIQYF

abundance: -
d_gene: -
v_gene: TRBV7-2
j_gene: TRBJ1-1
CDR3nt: TGTGCCAGCAGCTTGCCGGGACACATGAACACTGAAGCTTTCTTT
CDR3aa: CASSLPGHMNTEAFF

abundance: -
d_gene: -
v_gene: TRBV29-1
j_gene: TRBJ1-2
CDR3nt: TGCAGCGTTAGGGCCCATGAAGGCTACACCTTC
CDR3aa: CSVRAHEGYTF

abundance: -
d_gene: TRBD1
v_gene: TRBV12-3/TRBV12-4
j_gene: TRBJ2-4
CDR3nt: TGTGCCAGCAGTTTGGGGTCGGGACAGGGAATAGCCAAAAACATTCAGTACTTC
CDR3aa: CASSLGSGQGIAKNIQYF

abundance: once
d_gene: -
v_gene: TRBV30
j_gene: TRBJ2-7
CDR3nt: TGTGCCTGGAGTGTATTGTCGTACGAGCAGTACTTC
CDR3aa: CAWSVLSYEQYF

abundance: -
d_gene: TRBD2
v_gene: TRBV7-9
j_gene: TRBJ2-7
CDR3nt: TGTGCCAGCAGCTTACGCCAGCGGGAGGACCCCTCGGACTTC
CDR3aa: CASSLRQREDPSDF

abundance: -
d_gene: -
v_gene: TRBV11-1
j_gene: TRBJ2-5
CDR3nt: TGTGCCAGCAGCCATCAAGAGACCCAGTACTTC
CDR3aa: CASSHQETQYF

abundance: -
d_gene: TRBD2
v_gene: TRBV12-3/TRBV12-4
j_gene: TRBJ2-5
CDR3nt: TGTGCCAGCGGATACCACCCGGGGACTAGCGGGGGGCGGGGGGAGACCCAGTACTTC
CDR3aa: CASGYHPGTSGGRGETQYF

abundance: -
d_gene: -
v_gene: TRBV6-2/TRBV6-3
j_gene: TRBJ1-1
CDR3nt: TGTGCCAGCACCGACCAAAAGGCAACTGAAGCTTTCTTT
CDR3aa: CASTDQKATEAFF

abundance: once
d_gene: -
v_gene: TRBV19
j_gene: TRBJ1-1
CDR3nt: TGTGCCAGTAGTATAGCAGGGTTTCCCCGAAACACTGAAGCTTTCTTT
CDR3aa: CASSIAGFPRNTEAFF

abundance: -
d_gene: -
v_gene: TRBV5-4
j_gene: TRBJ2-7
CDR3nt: TGTGCCAGCAGCTTTTTTCCCTACGAGCAGTACTTC
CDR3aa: CASSFFPYEQYF

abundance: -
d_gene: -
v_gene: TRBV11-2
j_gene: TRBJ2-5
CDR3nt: TGTGCCACCCACGGGGACGGGGAGACCCAGTACTTC
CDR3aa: CATHGDGETQYF

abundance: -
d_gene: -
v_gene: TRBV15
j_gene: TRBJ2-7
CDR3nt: TGTGCCACCAGCAGAGATCGGGAAACAGTTTCCTACGAGCAGTACTTC
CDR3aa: CATSRDRETVSYEQYF

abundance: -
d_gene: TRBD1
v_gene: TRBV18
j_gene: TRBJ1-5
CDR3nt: TGTGCCAGCTCACTCGCCGGGACAGGGGGCAATCAGCCCCAGCATTTT
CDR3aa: CASSLAGTGGNQPQHF

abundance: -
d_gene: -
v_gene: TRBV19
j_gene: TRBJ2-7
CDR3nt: TGTGCCAGTAGTATAGGGTGGTCTTACGAGCAGTACTTC
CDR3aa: CASSIGWSYEQYF

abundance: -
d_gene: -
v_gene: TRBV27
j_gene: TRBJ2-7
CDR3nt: TGTGCCAGCAGTTTAGGAGGGACAAGATCCTACGAGCAGTACTTC
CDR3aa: CASSLGGTRSYEQYF

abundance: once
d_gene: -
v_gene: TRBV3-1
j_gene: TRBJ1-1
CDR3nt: TGTGCCAGCAGCCAAGATCACAGACAAAACACTGAAGCTTTCTTT
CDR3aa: CASSQDHRQNTEAFF

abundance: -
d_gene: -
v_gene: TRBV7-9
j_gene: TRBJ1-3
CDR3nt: TGTGCCAGCAACCCCGAAAACACCATATATTTT
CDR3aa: CASNPENTIYF

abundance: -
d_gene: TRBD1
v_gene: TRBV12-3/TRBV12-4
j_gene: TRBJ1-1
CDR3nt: TGTGCCAGCAGTTCCAACACCGCAGGGGGCCTCAACACTGAAGCTTTCTTT
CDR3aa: CASSSNTAGGLNTEAFF

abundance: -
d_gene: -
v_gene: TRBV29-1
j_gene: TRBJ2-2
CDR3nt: TGCAGCGTTGTGGGCAGGAACACCGGGGAGCTGTTTTTT
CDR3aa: CSVVGRNTGELFF

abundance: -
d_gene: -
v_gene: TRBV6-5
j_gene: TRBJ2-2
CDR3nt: TGTGCCAGCAGCTTCAGCGGAGCCGGGGAGCTGTTTTTT
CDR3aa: CASSFSGAGELFF

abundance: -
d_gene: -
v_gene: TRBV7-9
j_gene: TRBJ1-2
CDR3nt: TGTGCCAGCAGCGTCCAAGAGGGGGTTCACTATGGCTACACCTTC
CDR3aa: CASSVQEGVHYGYTF

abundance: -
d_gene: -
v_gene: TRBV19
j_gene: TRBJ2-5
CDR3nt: TGTGCCAGTAGTATACGGGGGCAAGAGACCCAGTACTTC
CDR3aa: CASSIRGQETQYF

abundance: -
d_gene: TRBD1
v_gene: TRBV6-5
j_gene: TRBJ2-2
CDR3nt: TGTGCCAGCAGTTACTCTTCGTTTTGGGGACAGGGGAACGCCGGGGAGCTGTTTTTT
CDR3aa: CASSYSSFWGQGNAGELFF